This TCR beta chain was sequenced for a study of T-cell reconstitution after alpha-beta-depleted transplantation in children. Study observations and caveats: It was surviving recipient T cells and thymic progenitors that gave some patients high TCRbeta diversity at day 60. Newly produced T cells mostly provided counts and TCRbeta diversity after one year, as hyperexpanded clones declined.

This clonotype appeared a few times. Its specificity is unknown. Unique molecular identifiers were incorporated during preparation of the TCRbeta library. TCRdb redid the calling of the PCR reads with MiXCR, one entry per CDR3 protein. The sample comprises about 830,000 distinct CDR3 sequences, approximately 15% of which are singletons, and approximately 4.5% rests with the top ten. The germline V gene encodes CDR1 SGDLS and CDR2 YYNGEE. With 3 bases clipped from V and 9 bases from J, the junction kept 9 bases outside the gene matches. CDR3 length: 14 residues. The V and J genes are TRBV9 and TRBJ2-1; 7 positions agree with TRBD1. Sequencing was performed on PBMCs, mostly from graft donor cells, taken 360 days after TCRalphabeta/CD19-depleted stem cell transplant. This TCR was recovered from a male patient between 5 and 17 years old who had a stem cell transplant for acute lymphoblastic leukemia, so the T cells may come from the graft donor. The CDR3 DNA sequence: TGTGCCAGCAGCGGACACAGGGGTCAGATTGAGCAGTTCTTC. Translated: CASSGHRGQIEQFF.